The rows below give T cell receptor beta chains drawn from one sample of a study of blood T cell repertoires in COVID-19. Produced via immunoSEQ multiplex PCR; TCRdb's table is partial and in-frame only. Of approximately 82,000 clones listed, around four fifths are singletons. The sample taken for sequencing was peripheral blood. The receptors come from a woman in her seventies with active or convalescent COVID-19. CDR3s include the opening cysteine and the closing phenylalanine or tryptophan. A D gene is named only where the DNA matches it firmly. Where a row states a size, it is once, few, many or the class of an expanded clone; other rows omit it.

.,TRBJ2-1,.,TRBV7-2,13,TGTGCCAGCAGCTGGAGGGGGCCCCGAGAGCAGTTCTTC,CASSWRGPREQFF
.,TRBJ2-1,.,TRBV19,17,TGTGCCAGCCGCCCCGGAGGAGGTCCGAGCTCCTACAATGAGCAGTTCTTC,CASRPGGGPSSYNEQFF
.,TRBJ1-5,.,TRBV18,16,TGTGCCAGCTCACCACGATTGGAGAATAGCAATCAGCCCCAGCATTTT,CASSPRLENSNQPQHF
.,TRBJ1-5,.,TRBV7-9,14,TGTGCCAGCAGTGGGGACATCGGTAATCAGCCCCAGCATTTT,CASSGDIGNQPQHF
.,TRBJ1-6,TRBD1,TRBV6-6,13,TGTGCCAGCAACGGACAGGGAAACACACCCCTCCACTTT,CASNGQGNTPLHF
.,TRBJ1-2,.,TRBV7-2,15,TGTGCCAGCAGCCCTAGGGGGGGAAAGGGGTATGGCTACACCTTC,CASSPRGGKGYGYTF
.,TRBJ2-3,.,TRBV24-1,14,TGTGCCACCAGTGATGTCACTAGCACAGATACGCAGTATTTT,CATSDVTSTDTQYF
.,TRBJ1-1,TRBD1,TRBV29-1,13,TGCAGCGTGAGGGACAGGGGCGGCACTGAAGCTTTCTTT,CSVRDRGGTEAFF
once,TRBJ1-5,.,TRBV9,13,TGTGCCAGCGCTCAACTCCCGGGCAGGGCCTTGCATTTT,CASAQLPGRALHF
.,TRBJ2-6,TRBD1,TRBV18,17,TGTGCCAGCTCACCGCCCGGGACAGGGATTGGGGCCAACGTCCTGACTTTC,CASSPPGTGIGANVLTF
few,TRBJ1-5,.,TRBV19,12,TGTGCCAGTAGTTATTCCGGGCAGCCCCAGCATTTT,CASSYSGQPQHF
.,TRBJ2-1,.,TRBV21-1,16,TGTGCCAGCAGCAGAGGGACAGGGGGGTTATACAATGAGCAGTTCTTC,CASSRGTGGLYNEQFF